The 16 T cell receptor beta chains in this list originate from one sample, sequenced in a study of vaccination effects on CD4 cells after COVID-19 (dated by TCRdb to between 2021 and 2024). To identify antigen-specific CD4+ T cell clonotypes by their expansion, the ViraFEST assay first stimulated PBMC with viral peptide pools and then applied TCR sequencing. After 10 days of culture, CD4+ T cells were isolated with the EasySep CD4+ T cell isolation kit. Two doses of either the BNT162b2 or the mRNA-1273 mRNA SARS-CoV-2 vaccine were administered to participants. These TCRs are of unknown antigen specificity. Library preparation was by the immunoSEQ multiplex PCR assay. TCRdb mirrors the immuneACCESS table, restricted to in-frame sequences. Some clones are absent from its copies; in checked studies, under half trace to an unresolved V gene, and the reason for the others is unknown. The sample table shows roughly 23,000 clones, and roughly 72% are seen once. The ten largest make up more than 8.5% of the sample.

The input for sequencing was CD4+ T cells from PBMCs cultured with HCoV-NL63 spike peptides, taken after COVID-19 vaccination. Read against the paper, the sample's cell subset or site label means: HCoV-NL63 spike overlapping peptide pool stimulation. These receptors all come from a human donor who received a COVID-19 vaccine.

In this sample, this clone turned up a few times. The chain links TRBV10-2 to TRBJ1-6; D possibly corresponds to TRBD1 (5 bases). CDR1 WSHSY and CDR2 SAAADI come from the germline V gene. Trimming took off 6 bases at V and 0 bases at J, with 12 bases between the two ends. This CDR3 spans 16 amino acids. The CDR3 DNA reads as TGCGCCAGCAGCGCGGGGGGAAACTCCTATAATTCACCCCTCCACTTT. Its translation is CASSAGGNSYNSPLHF.

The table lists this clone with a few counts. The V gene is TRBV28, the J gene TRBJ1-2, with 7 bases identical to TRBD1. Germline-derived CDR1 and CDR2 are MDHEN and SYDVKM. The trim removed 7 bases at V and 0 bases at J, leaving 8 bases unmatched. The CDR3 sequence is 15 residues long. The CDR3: CASTRGQQTNYGYTF. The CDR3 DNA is TGTGCCAGCACTAGGGGGCAGCAGACTAACTATGGCTACACCTTC.

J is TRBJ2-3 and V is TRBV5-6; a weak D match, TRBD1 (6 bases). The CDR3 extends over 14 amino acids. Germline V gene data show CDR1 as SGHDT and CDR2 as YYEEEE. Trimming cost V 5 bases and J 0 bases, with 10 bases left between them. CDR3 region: CASRDRTSTDTQYF. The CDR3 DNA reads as TGTGCCAGCAGAGACAGGACTAGCACAGATACGCAGTATTTT.

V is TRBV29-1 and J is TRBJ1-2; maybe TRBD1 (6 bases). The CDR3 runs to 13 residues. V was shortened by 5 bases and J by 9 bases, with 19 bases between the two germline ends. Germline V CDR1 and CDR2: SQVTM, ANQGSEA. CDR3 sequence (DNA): TGCAGCGTTCCCTTACTTGACAGGAGGAGCTACACCTTC. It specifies CSVPLLDRRSYTF.

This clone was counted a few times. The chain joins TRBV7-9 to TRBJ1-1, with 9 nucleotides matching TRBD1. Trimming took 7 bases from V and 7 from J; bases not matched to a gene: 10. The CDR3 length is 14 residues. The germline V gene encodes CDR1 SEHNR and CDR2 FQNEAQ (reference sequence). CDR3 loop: CASNAGTGIVEAFF. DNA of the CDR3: TGTGCCAGCAACGCCGGGACAGGGATTGTTGAAGCTTTCTTT.

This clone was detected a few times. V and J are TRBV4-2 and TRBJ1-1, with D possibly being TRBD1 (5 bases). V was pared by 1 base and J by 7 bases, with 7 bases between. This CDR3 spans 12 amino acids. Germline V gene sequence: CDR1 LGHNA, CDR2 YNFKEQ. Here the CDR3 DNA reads TGTGCCAGCAGCCAAGCGGGGCTTGAAGCTTTCTTT. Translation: CASSQAGLEAFF.

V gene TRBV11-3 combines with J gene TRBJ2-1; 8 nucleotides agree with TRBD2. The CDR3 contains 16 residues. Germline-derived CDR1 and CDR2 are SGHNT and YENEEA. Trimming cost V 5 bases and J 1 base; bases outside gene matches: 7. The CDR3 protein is CASSLTSDSSYNEQFF. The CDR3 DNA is TGTGCCAGCAGCCTGACTAGCGATTCATCCTACAATGAGCAGTTCTTC.

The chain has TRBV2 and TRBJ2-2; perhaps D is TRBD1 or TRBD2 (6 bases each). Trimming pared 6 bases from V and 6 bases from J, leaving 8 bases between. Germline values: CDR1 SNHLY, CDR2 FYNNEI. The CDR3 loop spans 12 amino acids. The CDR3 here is CASREGAGELFF. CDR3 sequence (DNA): TGTGCCAGCAGGGAGGGGGCCGGGGAGCTGTTTTTT.

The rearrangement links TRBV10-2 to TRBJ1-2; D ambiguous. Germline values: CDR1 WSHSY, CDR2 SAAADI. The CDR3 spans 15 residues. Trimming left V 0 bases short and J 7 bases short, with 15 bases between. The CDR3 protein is CASSESAMGRSGYTF. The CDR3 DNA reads TGCGCCAGCAGTGAGTCGGCTATGGGGAGGAGTGGCTACACCTTC.

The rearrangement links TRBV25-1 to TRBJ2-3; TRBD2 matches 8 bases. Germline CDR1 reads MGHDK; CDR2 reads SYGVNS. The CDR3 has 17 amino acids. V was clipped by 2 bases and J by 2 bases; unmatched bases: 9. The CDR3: CASSEGSGDFYTDTQYF. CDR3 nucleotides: TGTGCCAGCAGTGAAGGTAGCGGGGACTTCTACACAGATACGCAGTATTTT.

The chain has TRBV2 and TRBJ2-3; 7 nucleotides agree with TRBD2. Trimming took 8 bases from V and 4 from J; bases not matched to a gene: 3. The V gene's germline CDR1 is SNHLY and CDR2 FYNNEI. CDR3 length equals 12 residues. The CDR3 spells CASELASDTQYF. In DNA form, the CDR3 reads TGTGCCAGCGAACTAGCGTCAGATACGCAGTATTTT. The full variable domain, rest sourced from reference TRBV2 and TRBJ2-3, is EPEVTQTPSHQVTQMGQEVILRCVPISNHLYFYWYRQILGQKVEFLVSFYNNEISEKSEIFDDQFSVERPDGSNFTLKIRSTKLEDSAMYFCASELASDTQYFGPGTRLTVL.

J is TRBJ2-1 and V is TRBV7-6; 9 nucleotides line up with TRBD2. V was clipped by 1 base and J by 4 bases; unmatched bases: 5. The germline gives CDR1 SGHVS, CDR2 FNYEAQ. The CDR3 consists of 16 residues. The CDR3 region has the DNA TGTGCCAGCAGCTTAGGGGTCCTAGCGGGATACAATGAGCAGTTCTTC. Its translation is CASSLGVLAGYNEQFF.

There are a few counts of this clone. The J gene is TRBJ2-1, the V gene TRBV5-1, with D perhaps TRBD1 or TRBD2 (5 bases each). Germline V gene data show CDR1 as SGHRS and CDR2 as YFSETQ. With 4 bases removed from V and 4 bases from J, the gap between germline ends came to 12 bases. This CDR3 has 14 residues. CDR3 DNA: TGCGCCAGCAGCCTGGGGACGGTATACAATGAGCAGTTCTTC. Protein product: CASSLGTVYNEQFF.

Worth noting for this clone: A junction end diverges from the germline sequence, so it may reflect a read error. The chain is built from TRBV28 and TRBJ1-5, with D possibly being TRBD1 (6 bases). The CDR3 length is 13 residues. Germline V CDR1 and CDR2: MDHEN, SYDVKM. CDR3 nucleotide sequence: TGTGCCAGCAGTTATGGGGGCAAGCAGCCCCAGCATTTT. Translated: CASSYGGKQPQHF.

The CDR3 sequence: CASSPPGTVNEKLFF. The CDR3 coding sequence is TGTGCCAGCAGCCCCCCCGGGACAGTGAATGAAAAACTGTTTTTT. The V call is TRBV7-9, the J call TRBJ1-4, with 7 bases aligning to TRBD1. CDR1 is SEHNR, CDR2 FQNEAQ, per germline (reference sequence). The CDR3 length is 15 residues. V gave up 5 bases and J gave up 5 bases; unmatched junction bases: 8.

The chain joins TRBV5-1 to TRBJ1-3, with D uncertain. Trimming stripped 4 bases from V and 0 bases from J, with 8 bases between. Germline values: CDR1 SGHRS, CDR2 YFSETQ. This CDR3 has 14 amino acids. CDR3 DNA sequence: TGCGCCAGCAGCGTACAGAGCTCTGGAAACACCATATATTTT. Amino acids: CASSVQSSGNTIYF. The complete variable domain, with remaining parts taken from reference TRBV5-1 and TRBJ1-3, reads KAGVTQTPRYLIKTRGQQVTLSCSPISGHRSVSWYQQTPGQGLQFLFEYFSETQRNKGNFPGRFSGRQFSNSRSEMNVSTLELGDSALYLCASSVQSSGNTIYFGEGSWLTVV.